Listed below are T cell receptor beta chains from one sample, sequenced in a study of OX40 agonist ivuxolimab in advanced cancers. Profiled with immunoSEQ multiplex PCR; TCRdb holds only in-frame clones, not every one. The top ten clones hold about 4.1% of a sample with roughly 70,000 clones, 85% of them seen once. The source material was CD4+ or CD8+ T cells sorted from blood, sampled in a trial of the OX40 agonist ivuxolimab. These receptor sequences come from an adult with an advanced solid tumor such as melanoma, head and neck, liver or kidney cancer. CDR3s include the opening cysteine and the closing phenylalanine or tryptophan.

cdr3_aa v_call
CASSPLGGSSSYNEQFF TRBV9
CASSPLGRANVLTF TRBV5-8
CASSARRGSFGYTF TRBV6-6
CSVEAGPASTSGGRRSTDTQYF TRBV29-1
CASSLVRRGRPDTGELFF TRBV11-2
CASSQEVNAKNQPQHF TRBV4-1
CASSLSSGGTYEQYF TRBV27
CAWSVSAFFPSGANVLTF TRBV30
CASSEVGTDTQYF TRBV6-4
CASSLVAGMAFF TRBV7-9
CASSLGLASSDTQYF TRBV18
CASSEEGWDNYGYTF TRBV2
CASRQGGNQPQHF TRBV6-5
CASKLRGTFTEQYF TRBV6-5
CASSFKGLSYEQYF TRBV27
CASSQDHAGLAYEQYF TRBV4-1
CASIGPGQSITNTIYF TRBV7-9
CASSKPGQGGNEQFF TRBV6-5
CAWTRTEGGYTF TRBV30
CASSLYGANVLTF TRBV7-9
CASSYAGIEPYEQYF TRBV6-6
CASSLGGTSGMPYEQYF TRBV11-2
CASSPSGQGSYEQYF TRBV28
CASSFGDTGNMQHF TRBV5-1
CASRADRAPYEQYF TRBV6-5
CASSDTGGNTEAFF TRBV19
CASSYDTGTIYQPQHF TRBV7-8
CASSPAVTNSGANVLTF TRBV7-6
CASSPPVTGELFF TRBV18
CASSSGLAGVTSYYF TRBV7-8
CASSPRGDGYTF TRBV5-5
CASRIGDNSPLHF TRBV18
CASRPQSSGNTIYF TRBV2
CASSRTNTEAFF TRBV18
CASSPTGGEGYTF TRBV18
CASSLDLGDEAFF TRBV11-2
CASSFDGQAETQYF TRBV5-1
CASSPNDGYSNQPQHF TRBV28
CASSLGTERNTDTQYF TRBV7-3
CASMGSEQFF TRBV7-9
CASSLGQYAFGEAFF TRBV28
CARTDYGYTF TRBV23-1
CASSFRSGEGPQHF TRBV27
CASSTYREDYGYTF TRBV6-5
CAISEGSLGETQYF TRBV10-3
CASSSRGQGVLLYQPQHF TRBV7-8
CASSFRVTGQTNEKLFF TRBV5-6
CASSLWAGGASTDTQYF TRBV27
CASSLRFTAPGNTIYF TRBV7-6
CASSQNSNQPQHF TRBV7-2
CASSLSPRTRETQYF TRBV7-2